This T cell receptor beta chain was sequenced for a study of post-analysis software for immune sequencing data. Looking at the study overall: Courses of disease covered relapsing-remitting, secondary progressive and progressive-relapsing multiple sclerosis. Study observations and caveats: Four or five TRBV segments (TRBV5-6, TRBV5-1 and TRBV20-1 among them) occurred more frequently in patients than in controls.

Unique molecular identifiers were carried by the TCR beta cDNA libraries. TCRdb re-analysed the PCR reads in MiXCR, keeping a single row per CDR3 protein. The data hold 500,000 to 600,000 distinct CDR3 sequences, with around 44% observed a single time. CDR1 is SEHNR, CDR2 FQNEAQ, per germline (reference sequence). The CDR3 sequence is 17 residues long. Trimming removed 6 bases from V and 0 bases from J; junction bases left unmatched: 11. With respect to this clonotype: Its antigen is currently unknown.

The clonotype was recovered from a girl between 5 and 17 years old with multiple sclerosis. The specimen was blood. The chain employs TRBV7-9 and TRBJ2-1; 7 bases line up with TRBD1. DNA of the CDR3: TGTGCCAGCAGAACGAAGCAGGGGGAAACCTCCTACAATGAGCAGTTCTTC. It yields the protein CASRTKQGETSYNEQFF. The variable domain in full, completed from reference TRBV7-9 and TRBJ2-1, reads DTGVSQNPRHKITKRGQNVTFRCDPISEHNRLYWYRQTLGQGPEFLTYFQNEAQLEKSRLLSDRFSAERPKGSFSTLEIQRTEQGDSAMYLCASRTKQGETSYNEQFFGPGTRLTVL.